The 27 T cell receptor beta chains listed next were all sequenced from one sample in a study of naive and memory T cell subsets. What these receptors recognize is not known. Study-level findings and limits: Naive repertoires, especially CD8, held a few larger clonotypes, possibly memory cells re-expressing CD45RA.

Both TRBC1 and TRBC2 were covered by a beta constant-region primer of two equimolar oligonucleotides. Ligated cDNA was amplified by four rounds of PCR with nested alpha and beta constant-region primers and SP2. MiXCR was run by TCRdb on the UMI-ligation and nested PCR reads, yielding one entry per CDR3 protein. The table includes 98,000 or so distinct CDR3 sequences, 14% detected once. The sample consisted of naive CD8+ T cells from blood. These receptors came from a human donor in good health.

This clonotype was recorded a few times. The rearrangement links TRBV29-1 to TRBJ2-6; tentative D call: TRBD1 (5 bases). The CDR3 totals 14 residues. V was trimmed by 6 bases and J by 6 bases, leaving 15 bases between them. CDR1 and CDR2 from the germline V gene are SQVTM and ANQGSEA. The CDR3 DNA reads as TGCAGCGTCCCCGACAGCTTTAAGGCCAACGTCCTGACTTTC. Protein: CSVPDSFKANVLTF.

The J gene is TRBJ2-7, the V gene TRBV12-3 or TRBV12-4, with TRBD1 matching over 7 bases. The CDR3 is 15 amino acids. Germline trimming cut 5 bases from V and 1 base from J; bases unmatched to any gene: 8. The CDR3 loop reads CASSPSTGKSYEQYF. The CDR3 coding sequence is TGTGCCAGCAGTCCCTCGACAGGGAAGTCCTACGAGCAGTACTTC.

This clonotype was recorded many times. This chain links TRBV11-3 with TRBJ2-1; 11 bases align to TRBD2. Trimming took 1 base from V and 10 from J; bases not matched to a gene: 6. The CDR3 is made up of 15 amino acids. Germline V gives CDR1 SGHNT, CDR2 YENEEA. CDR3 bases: TGTGCCAGCAGCTTAGCGCTAGCGGGAGGTCGGGAGCAGTTCTTC. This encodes CASSLALAGGREQFF. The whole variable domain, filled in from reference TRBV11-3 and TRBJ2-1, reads EAGVVQSPRYKIIEKKQPVAFWCNPISGHNTLYWYLQNLGQGPELLIRYENEEAVDDSQLPKDRFSAERLKGVDSTLKIQPAELGDSAVYLCASSLALAGGREQFFGPGTRLTVL.

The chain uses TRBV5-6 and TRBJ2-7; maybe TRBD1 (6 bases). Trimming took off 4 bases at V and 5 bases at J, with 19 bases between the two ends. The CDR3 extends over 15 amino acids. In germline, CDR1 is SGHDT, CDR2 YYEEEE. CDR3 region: CASSPQTGVNHEQYF. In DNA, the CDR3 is TGTGCCAGCAGCCCGCAGACAGGAGTGAACCACGAGCAGTACTTC.

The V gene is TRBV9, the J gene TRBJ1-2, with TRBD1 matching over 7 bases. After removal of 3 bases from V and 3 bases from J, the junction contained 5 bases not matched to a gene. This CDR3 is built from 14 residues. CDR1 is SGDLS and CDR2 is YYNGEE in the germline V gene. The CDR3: CASSGQGYHYGYTF. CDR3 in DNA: TGTGCCAGCAGCGGACAGGGCTACCACTATGGCTACACCTTC.

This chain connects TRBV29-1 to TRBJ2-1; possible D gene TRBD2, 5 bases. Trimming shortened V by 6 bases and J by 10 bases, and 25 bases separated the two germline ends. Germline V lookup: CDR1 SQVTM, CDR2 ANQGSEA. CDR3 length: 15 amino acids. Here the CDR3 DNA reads TGCAGCGTGACTAACCCGCGGACCGGGCGGAGGGAGCAGTTCTTC. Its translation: CSVTNPRTGRREQFF.

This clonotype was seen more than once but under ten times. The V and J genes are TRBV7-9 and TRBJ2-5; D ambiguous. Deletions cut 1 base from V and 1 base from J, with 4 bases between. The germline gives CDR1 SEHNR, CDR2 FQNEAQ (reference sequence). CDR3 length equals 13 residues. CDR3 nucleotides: TGTGCCAGCAGCTTAGTTTCCCAAGAGACCCAGTACTTC. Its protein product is CASSLVSQETQYF. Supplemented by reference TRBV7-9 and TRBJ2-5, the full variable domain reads DTGVSQNPRHKITKRGQNVTFRCDPISEHNRLYWYRQTLGQGPEFLTYFQNEAQLEKSRLLSDRFSAERPKGSFSTLEIQRTEQGDSAMYLCASSLVSQETQYFGPGTRLLVL.

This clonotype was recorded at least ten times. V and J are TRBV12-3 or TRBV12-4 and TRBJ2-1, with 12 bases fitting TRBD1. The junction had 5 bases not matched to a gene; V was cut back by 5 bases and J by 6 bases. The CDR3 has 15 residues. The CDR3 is CASSERDRGLNEQFF. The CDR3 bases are TGTGCCAGCAGTGAGCGGGACAGGGGGCTCAATGAGCAGTTCTTC.

CDR3 bases: TGTGCCAGCAGTCGGTGGGGGAGGGACACAGATACGCAGTATTTT. It translates to CASSRWGRDTDTQYF. The rearrangement links TRBV28 to TRBJ2-3, with 7 bases identical to TRBD2. The CDR3 length is 15 residues. The germline CDR1 and CDR2 sequences are MDHEN and SYDVKM. After removal of 5 bases from V and 2 bases from J, the junction contained 7 bases not matched to a gene. Filled out from reference TRBV28 and TRBJ2-3, the complete variable domain reads DVKVTQSSRYLVKRTGEKVFLECVQDMDHENMFWYRQDPGLGLRLIYFSYDVKMKEKGDIPEGYSVSREKKERFSLILESASTNQTSMYLCASSRWGRDTDTQYFGPGTRLTVL.

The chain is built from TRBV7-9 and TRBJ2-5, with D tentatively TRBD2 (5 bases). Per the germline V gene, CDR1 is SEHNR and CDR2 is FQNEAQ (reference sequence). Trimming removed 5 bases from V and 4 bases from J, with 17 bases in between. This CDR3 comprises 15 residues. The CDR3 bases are TGTGCCAGCAGCCCCCATTTGACTGGAGGAGAGACCCAGTACTTC. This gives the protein CASSPHLTGGETQYF.

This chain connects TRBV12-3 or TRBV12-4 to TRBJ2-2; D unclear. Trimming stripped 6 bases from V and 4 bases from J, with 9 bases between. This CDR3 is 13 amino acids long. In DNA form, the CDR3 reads TGTGCCAGCAGCCCGCCCTTCACCGGGGAGCTGTTTTTT. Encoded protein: CASSPPFTGELFF.

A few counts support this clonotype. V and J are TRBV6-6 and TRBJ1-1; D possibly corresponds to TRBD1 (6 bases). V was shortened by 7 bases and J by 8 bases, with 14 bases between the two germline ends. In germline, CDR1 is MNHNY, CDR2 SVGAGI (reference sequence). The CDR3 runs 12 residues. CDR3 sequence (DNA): TGTGCCAGCACCCCCCGACAGGACGAAGCTTTCTTT. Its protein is CASTPRQDEAFF.

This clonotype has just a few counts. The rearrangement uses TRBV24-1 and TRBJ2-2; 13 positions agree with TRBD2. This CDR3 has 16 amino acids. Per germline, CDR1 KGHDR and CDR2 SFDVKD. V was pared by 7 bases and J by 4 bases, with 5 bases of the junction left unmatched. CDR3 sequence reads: CATSGLAGARTGELFF. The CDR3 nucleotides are TGTGCCACCAGCGGACTAGCGGGGGCGCGCACCGGGGAGCTGTTTTTT.

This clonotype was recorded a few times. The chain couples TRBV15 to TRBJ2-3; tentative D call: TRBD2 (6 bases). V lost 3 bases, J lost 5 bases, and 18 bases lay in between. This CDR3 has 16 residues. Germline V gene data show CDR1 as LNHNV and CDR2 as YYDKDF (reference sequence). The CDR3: CATSSSMSTAGDTQYF. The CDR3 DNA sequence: TGTGCCACCAGCAGCTCCATGTCGACAGCGGGAGATACGCAGTATTTT. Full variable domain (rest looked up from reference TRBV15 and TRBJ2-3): DAMVIQNPRYQVTQFGKPVTLSCSQTLNHNVMYWYQQKSSQAPKLLFHYYDKDFNNEADTPDNFQSRRPNTSFCFLDIRSPGLGDTAMYLCATSSSMSTAGDTQYFGPGTRLTVL.

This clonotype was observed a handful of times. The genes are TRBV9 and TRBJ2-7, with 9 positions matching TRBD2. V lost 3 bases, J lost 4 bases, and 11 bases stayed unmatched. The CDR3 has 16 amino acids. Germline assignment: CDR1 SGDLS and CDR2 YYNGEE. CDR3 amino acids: CASSASPSAGGYEQYF. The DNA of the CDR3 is TGTGCCAGCAGCGCGAGCCCCTCAGCGGGAGGATACGAGCAGTACTTC.

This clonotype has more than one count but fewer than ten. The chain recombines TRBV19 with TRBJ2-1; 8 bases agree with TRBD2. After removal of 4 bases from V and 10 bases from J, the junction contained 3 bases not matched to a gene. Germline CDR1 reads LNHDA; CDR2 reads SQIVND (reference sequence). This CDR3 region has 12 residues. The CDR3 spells CASSTQRGEQFF. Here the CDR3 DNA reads TGTGCCAGTAGTACCCAGCGGGGGGAGCAGTTCTTC.

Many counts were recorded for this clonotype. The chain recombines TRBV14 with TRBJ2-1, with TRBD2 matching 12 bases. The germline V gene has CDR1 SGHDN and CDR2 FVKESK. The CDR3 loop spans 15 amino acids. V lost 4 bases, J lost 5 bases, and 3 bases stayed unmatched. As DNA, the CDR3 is TGTGCCAGCAGCCTGACTAGCGGGAGCCACAATGAGCAGTTCTTC. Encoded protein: CASSLTSGSHNEQFF.

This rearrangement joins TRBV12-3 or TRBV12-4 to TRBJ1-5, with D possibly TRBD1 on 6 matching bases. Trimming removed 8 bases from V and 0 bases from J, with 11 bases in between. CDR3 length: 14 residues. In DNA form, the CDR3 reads TGTGCCAGCGGATGGACAGCTAGCAATCAGCCCCAGCATTTT. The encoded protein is CASGWTASNQPQHF.

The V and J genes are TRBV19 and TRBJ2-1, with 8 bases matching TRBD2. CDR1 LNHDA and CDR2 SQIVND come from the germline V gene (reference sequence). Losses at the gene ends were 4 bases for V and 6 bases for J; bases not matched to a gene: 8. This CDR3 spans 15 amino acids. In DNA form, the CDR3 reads TGTGCCAGTAGTAACCGAGCGGGAGCTGCCAATGAGCAGTTCTTC. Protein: CASSNRAGAANEQFF.

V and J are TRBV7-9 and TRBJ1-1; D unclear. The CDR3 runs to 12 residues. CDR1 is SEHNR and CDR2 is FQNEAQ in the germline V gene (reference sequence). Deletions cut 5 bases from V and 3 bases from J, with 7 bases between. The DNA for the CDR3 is TGTGCCAGCAGCCCCAGTGACACTGAAGCTTTCTTT. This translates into CASSPSDTEAFF.

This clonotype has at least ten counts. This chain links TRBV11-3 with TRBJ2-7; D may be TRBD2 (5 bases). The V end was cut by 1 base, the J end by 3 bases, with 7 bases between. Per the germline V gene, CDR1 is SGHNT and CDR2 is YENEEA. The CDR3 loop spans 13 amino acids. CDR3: CASSLGGSYEQYF. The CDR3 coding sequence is TGTGCCAGCAGCTTAGGAGGGAGCTACGAGCAGTACTTC.

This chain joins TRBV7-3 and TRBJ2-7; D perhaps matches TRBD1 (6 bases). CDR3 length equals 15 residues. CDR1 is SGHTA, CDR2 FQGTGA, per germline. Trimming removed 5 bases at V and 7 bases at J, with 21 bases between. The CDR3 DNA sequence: TGTGCCAGCAGCCCCGAAGGGGGTGTTCAGCGGGAGCAGTACTTC. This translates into CASSPEGGVQREQYF.

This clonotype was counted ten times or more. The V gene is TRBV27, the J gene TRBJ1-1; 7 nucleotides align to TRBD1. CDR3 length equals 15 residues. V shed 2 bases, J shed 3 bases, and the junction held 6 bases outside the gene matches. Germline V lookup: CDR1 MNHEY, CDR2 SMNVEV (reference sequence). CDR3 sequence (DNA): TGTGCCAGCAGTTTAGGAACAGGGGTAGACACTGAAGCTTTCTTT. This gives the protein CASSLGTGVDTEAFF.

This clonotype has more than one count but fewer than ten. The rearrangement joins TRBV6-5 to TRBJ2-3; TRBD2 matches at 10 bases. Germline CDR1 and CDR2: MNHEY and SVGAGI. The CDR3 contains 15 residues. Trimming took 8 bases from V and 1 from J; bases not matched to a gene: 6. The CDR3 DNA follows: TGTGCCAGCGGAACCGGGACTAGCGGCACAGATACGCAGTATTTT. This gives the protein CASGTGTSGTDTQYF.

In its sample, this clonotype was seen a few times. The DNA of the CDR3 is TGCGCCAGCAGCCAAGATAGGCTGGTCGGGGAGCTGTTTTTT. Residues: CASSQDRLVGELFF. This rearrangement joins TRBV4-3 to TRBJ2-2; D unclear. CDR1 and CDR2 (germline): LGHNA, YSLEER. V was clipped by 0 bases and J by 7 bases, with 9 bases between them. CDR3 length: 14 residues.

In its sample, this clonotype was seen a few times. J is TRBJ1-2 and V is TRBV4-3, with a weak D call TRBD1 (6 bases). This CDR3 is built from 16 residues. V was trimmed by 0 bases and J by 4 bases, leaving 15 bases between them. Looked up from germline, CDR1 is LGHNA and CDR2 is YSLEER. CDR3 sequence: CASSQELSETGYGYTF. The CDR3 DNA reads TGCGCCAGCAGCCAAGAGTTATCCGAGACAGGCTATGGCTACACCTTC.

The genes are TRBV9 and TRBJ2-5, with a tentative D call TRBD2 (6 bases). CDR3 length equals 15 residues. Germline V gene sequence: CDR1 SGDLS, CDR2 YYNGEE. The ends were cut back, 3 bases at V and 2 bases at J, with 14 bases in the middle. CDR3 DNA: TGTGCCAGCAGCGGCGATATCGGGACTCAAGAGACCCAGTACTTC. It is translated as CASSGDIGTQETQYF.